The 15 T cell receptor beta chains listed next were all sequenced from one sample in a study of blood T cell repertoires in COVID-19. Profiled with immunoSEQ multiplex PCR; TCRdb holds only in-frame clones, not every one. This table has 180,000 or so clones, approximately 85% appearing once. The sequenced sample was peripheral blood. These receptors were taken from a man in his fifties or sixties with acute or convalescent COVID-19.

V is TRBV12-3 or TRBV12-4 and J is TRBJ2-7; no clear D. This CDR3 region has 11 residues. Trimming took 5 bases from V and 5 from J, leaving 7 bases between them. The CDR3 DNA is TGTGCCAGCAGTCTCCGGGACGAGCAGTACTTC. Encoded protein: CASSLRDEQYF.

V gene TRBV9 combines with J gene TRBJ2-2; D remains ambiguous. This CDR3 region has 15 residues. Germline CDR1 SGDLS, CDR2 YYNGEE. Trimming pared 3 bases from V and 0 bases from J, leaving 9 bases between. The CDR3 DNA is TGTGCCAGCAGCGCAAGAGAAGCGAACACCGGGGAGCTGTTTTTT. It translates to CASSAREANTGELFF. The whole variable domain, remainder taken from reference TRBV9 and TRBJ2-2, is DSGVTQTPKHLITATGQRVTLRCSPRSGDLSVYWYQQSLDQGLQFLIQYYNGEERAKGNILERFSAQQFPDLHSELNLSSLELGDSALYFCASSAREANTGELFFGEGSRLTVL.

The chain joins TRBV9 to TRBJ1-3; 8 bases map to TRBD1. V gave up 3 bases and J gave up 0 bases; unmatched junction bases: 8. CDR1 and CDR2 (germline): SGDLS, YYNGEE. The CDR3 loop spans 17 amino acids. Here the CDR3 reads CASSALPGQDSGNTIYF. The DNA for the CDR3 is TGTGCCAGCAGCGCGCTGCCGGGACAGGACTCTGGAAACACCATATATTTT. The full variable domain, its missing parts supplied by reference TRBV9 and TRBJ1-3, is DSGVTQTPKHLITATGQRVTLRCSPRSGDLSVYWYQQSLDQGLQFLIQYYNGEERAKGNILERFSAQQFPDLHSELNLSSLELGDSALYFCASSALPGQDSGNTIYFGEGSWLTVV.

The genes are TRBV29-1 and TRBJ1-1; no clear D gene. The CDR3 length is 13 residues. Germline CDR1 is SQVTM and CDR2 is ANQGSEA. V shed 2 bases and J shed 1 base, with 8 bases lying between them. In DNA form, the CDR3 reads TGCAGCGTTGAAACCGACAAGAACACTGAAGCTTTCTTT. Protein: CSVETDKNTEAFF.

The chain combines TRBV14 with TRBJ2-2, with 7 bases that match TRBD2. Unmatched junction bases numbered 6, after V lost 5 bases and J lost 6 bases. The CDR3 runs to 14 residues. Germline CDR1 is SGHDN and CDR2 is FVKESK. The CDR3 sequence: CASSESLAAGELFF. The CDR3 DNA is TGTGCCAGCAGCGAATCCCTAGCGGCCGGGGAGCTGTTTTTT.

The chain combines TRBV7-9 with TRBJ1-1, with D possibly being TRBD1 (6 bases). Germline lookup yields CDR1 SEHNR and CDR2 FQNEAQ (reference sequence). V lost 1 base and J lost 1, with 19 bases in between. The CDR3 runs 18 residues. The DNA for the CDR3 is TGTGCCAGCAGCTTAGTGGATAGCAACAGGGTTGGGAACACTGAAGCTTTCTTT. It yields the protein CASSLVDSNRVGNTEAFF.

This clone was detected a few times. The chain recombines TRBV27 with TRBJ2-7; 8 positions agree with TRBD1. Unmatched junction bases numbered 6, after V lost 2 bases and J lost 3 bases. CDR3 size: 15 residues. Germline V CDR1 and CDR2: MNHEY, SMNVEV (reference sequence). The CDR3 nucleotides are TGTGCCAGCAGTTTAAGGACAGGGATAATCTACGAGCAGTACTTC. As protein: CASSLRTGIIYEQYF.

V gene TRBV4-1 combines with J gene TRBJ1-6; maybe TRBD1 (5 bases). This CDR3 comprises 16 residues. Germline-derived CDR1 and CDR2 are MGHRA and YSYEKL. V dropped 0 bases and J dropped 10 bases, with 16 bases sitting between them. CDR3 residues: CASSQDEGRSGSPLHF. The DNA for the CDR3 is TGCGCCAGCAGCCAAGACGAGGGGAGGTCTGGGTCACCCCTCCACTTT.

V is TRBV19 and J is TRBJ2-1, with TRBD2 matching over 14 bases. Unmatched junction bases numbered 19, after V lost 4 bases and J lost 8 bases. CDR1 and CDR2 (germline): LNHDA, SQIVND (reference sequence). The CDR3 runs 20 residues. CDR3 DNA sequence: TGTGCCAGTAGTAAGGTAGGGACTAGCGGGAGAAGTTTGAGGTTCGATGAGCAGTTCTTC. It is translated as CASSKVGTSGRSLRFDEQFF. The full variable domain, in which reference TRBV19 and TRBJ2-1 provide the parts outside the CDR3, is DGGITQSPKYLFRKEGQNVTLSCEQNLNHDAMYWYRQDPGQGLRLIYYSQIVNDFQKGDIAEGYSVSREKKESFPLTVTSAQKNPTAFYLCASSKVGTSGRSLRFDEQFFGPGTRLTVL.

The chain combines TRBV6-1 with TRBJ1-5, with unresolved D. This CDR3 comprises 18 residues. From germline, CDR1 is MNHNS and CDR2 SASEGT. V dropped 4 bases and J dropped 1 base, with 20 bases sitting between them. CDR3 in amino acids: CASSGKTGSLPSNQPQHF. The CDR3 region has the DNA TGTGCCAGCAGTGGGAAAACCGGGTCCCTACCCAGCAATCAGCCCCAGCATTTT.

This clone was seen a few times. The J gene is TRBJ2-3, the V gene TRBV28; tentative D call: TRBD1 (5 bases). Germline CDR1 reads MDHEN; CDR2 reads SYDVKM. V was clipped by 7 bases and J by 1 base, with 21 bases between them. This CDR3 is 17 amino acids long. CDR3 sequence reads: CASIPPVQGSGTDTQYF. The CDR3 DNA is TGTGCCAGCATCCCCCCCGTGCAGGGATCCGGCACAGATACGCAGTATTTT.

The CDR3 region has the DNA TGTGCCAGCAGTGATCCGATCCCGGGGGGGGCCAACGTCCTGACTTTC. Translated: CASSDPIPGGANVLTF. V and J are TRBV2 and TRBJ2-6; possibly TRBD2 for D (5 bases). The CDR3 extends over 16 amino acids. The germline V gene encodes CDR1 SNHLY and CDR2 FYNNEI. With 3 bases removed from V and 4 bases from J, the gap between germline ends came to 13 bases.

CDR3 region: CASSLLGDTQYF. Here the CDR3 DNA reads TGTGCCAGCAGTCTACTGGGCGATACGCAGTATTTT. This chain joins TRBV25-1 and TRBJ2-3; D gene uncertain. CDR3 size: 12 residues. From germline, CDR1 is MGHDK and CDR2 SYGVNS. Between the trimmed V and J ends, which lost 5 bases and 6 bases, there was a span of 9 bases. Complete variable domain (other parts from reference TRBV25-1 and TRBJ2-3): EADIYQTPRYLVIGTGKKITLECSQTMGHDKMYWYQQDPGMELHLIHYSYGVNSTEKGDLSSESTVSRIRTEHFPLTLESARPSHTSQYLCASSLLGDTQYFGPGTRLTVL.

This clone was detected once. This sequence joins TRBV10-1 and TRBJ2-7, with a possible D match to TRBD2 (6 bases). V was pared by 3 bases and J by 6 bases, with 18 bases between. This CDR3 is 15 amino acids long. Per the germline V gene, CDR1 is WNHNN and CDR2 is SYGVQD (reference sequence). The CDR3 DNA reads TGCGCCAGCAGTGATTCCACGGGGAGGATCCGCGAGCAGTACTTC. It specifies CASSDSTGRIREQYF.

The V gene is TRBV21-1, the J gene TRBJ1-1. TRBV21-1 is termed a pseudogene. This CDR3 has 14 residues. The CDR3 loop reads CASSKRGGDTEAFF. CDR3 DNA: TGTGCCAGCAGCAAAAGGGGGGGGGACACTGAAGCTTTCTTT.